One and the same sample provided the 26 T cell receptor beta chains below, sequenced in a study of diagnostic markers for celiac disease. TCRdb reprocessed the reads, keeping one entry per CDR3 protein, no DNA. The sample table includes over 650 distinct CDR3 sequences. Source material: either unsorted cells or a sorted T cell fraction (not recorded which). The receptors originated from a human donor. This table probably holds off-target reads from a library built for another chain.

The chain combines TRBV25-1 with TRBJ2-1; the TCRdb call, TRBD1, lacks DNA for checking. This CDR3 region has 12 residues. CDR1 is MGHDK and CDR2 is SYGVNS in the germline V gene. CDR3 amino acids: CASSEPGHEQFF.

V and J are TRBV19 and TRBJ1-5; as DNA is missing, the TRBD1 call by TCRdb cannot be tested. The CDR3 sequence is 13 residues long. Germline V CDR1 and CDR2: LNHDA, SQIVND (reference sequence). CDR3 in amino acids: CASSKGPNQPQHF.

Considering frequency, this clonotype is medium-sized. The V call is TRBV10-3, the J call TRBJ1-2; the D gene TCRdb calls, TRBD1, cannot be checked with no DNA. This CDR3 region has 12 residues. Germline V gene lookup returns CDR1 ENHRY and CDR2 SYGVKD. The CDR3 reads CAIKVGGYGYTF.

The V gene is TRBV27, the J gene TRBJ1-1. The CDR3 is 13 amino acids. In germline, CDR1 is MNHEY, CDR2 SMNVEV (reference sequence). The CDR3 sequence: CASSLDKNTEAFF.

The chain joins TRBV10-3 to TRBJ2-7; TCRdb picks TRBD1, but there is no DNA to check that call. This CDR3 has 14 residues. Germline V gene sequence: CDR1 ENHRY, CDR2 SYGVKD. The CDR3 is CAISEGGTSSEQYF.

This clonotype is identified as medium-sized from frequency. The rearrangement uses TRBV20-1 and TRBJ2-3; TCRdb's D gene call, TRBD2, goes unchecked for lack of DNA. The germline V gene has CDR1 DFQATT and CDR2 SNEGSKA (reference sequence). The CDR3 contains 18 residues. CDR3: CSARDRLAGVKITDTQYF.

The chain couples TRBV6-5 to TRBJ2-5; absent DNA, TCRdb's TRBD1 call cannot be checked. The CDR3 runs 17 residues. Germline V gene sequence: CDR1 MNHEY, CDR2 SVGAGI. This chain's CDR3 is CASSPGRAGGEWETQYF.

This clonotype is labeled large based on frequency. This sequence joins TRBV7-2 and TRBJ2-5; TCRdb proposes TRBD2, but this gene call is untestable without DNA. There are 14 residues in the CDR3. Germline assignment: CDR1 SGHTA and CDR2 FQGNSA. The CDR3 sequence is CASSPRLAGGTQYF.

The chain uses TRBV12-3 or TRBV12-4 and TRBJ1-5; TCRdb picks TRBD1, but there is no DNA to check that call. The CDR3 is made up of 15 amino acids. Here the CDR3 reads CASRTGSQGNQPQHF.

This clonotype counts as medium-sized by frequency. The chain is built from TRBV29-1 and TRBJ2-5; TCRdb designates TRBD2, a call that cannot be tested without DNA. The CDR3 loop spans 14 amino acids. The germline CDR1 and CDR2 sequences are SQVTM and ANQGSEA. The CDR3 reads CSAAPASGGPGQYF.

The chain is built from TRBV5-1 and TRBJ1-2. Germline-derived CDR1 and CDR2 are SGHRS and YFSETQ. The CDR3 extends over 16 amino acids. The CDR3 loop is CASSLMQGGFADGYTF. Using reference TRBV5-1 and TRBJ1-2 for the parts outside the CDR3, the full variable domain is KAGVTQTPRYLIKTRGQQVTLSCSPISGHRSVSWYQQTPGQGLQFLFEYFSETQRNKGNFPGRFSGRQFSNSRSEMNVSTLELGDSALYLCASSLMQGGFADGYTFGSGTRLTVV.

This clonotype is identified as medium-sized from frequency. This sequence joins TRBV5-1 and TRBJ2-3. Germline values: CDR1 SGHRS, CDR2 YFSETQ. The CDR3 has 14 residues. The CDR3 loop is CASSVGMTPDTQYF.

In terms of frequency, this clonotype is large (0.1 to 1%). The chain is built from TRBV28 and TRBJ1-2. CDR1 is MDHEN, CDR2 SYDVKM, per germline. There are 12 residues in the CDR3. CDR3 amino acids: CASSKGPYGYTF.

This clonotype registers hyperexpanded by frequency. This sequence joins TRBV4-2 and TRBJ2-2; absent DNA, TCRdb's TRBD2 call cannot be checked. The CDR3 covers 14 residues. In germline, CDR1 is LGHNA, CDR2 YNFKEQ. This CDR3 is CASSQGEYTGELFF.

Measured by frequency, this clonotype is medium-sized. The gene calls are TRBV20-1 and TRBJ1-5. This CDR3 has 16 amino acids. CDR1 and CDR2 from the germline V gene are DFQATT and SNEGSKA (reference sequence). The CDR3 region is CSASSPYLNSNQPQHF.

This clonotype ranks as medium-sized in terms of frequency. The CDR3 loop is CASSRGTSGGQETQYF. The chain combines TRBV5-4 with TRBJ2-5; TCRdb reports TRBD2, a call that lacks DNA to check it against. Per germline, CDR1 SGHNT and CDR2 YYREEE (reference sequence). The CDR3 totals 16 residues.

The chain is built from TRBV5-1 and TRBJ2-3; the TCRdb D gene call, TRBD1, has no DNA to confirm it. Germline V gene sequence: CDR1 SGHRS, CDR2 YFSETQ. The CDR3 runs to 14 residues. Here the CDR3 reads CASNSGGATDTQYF.

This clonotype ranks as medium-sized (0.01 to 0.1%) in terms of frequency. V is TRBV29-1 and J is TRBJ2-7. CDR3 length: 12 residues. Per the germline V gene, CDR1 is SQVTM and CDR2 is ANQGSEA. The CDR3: CSAGYSDGEQYF.

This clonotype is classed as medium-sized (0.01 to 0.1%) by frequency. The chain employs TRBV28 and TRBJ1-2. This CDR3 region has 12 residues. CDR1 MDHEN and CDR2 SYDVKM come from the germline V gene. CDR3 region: CASNDQAYGYTF.

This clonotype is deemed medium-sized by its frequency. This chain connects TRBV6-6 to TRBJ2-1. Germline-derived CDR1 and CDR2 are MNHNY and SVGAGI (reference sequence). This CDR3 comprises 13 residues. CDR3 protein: CASSYSYFDEQFF.

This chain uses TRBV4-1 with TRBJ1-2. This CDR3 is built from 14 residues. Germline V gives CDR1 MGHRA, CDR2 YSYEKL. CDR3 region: CASSQDRRDYGYTF.

The CDR3 region is CASSPLAGRSGETQYF. V and J are TRBV5-6 and TRBJ2-5; TCRdb proposes TRBD2, but this gene call is untestable without DNA. The CDR3 totals 16 residues. Germline CDR1 and CDR2: SGHDT and YYEEEE.

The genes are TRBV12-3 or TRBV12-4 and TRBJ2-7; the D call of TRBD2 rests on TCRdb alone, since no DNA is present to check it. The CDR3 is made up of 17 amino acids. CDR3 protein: CASSPRTSGTPAYEQYF.

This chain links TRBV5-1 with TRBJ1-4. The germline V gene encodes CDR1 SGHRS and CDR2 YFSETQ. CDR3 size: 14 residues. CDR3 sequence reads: CASSSGDLNEKLFF.

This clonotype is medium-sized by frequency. CDR3 residues: CASSSTVGVGELFF. V gene TRBV7-9 combines with J gene TRBJ2-2; TCRdb outputs TRBD1, but without DNA this stays unchecked. Per germline, CDR1 SEHNR and CDR2 FQNEAQ (reference sequence). There are 14 residues in the CDR3.

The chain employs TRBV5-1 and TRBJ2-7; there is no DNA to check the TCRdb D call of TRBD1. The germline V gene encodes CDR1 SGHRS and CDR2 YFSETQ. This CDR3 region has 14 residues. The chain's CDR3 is CASSLAGGKYEQYF.